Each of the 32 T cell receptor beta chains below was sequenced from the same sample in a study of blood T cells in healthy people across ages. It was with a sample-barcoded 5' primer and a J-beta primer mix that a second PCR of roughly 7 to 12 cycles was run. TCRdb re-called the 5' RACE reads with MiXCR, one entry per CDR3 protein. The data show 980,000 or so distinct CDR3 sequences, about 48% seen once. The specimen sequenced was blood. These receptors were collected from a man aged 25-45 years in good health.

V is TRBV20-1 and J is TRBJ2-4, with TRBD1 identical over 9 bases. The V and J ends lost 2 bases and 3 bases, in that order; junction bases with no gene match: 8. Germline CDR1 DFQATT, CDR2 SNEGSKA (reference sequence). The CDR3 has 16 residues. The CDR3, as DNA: TGCAGTGCTAGACATCGGACAGGGGTAAACAAAAACATTCAGTACTTC. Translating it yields CSARHRTGVNKNIQYF.

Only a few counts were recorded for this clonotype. CDR3 sequence (DNA): TGTGCCAGCAGTGAAGACGGGGATCTAAACACTGAAGCTTTCTTT. It encodes CASSEDGDLNTEAFF. The chain couples TRBV6-1 to TRBJ1-1; the D is unclear. The CDR3 spans 15 residues. V dropped 1 base and J dropped 2 bases, with 11 bases sitting between them. Germline CDR1 MNHNS, CDR2 SASEGT.

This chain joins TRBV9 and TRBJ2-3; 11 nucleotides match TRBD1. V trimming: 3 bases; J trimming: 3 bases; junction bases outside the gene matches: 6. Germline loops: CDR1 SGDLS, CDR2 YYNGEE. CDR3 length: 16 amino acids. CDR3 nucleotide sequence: TGTGCCAGCAGCGCTTTAGGGACAGGGGGAACAGATACGCAGTATTTT. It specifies CASSALGTGGTDTQYF.

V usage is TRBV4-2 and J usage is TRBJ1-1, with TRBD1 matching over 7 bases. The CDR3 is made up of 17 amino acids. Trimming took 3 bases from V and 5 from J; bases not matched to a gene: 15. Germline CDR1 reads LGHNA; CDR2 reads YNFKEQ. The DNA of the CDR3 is TGTGCCAGCAGCCAGTATTCTATCGGGACAGCGGGGACTGAAGCTTTCTTT. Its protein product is CASSQYSIGTAGTEAFF.

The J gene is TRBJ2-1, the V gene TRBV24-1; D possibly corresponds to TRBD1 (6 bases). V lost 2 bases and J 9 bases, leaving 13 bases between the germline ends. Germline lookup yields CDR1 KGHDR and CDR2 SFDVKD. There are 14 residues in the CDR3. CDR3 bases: TGTGCCACCAGTGATTCGAGGACAGTAGCTGAGCAGTTCTTC. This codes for CATSDSRTVAEQFF.

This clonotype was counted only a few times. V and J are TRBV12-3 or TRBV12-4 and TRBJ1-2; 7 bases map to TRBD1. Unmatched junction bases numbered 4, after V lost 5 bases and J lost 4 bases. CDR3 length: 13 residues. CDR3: CASSTGQRYGYTF. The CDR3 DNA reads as TGTGCCAGCAGTACGGGACAGCGCTATGGCTACACCTTC.

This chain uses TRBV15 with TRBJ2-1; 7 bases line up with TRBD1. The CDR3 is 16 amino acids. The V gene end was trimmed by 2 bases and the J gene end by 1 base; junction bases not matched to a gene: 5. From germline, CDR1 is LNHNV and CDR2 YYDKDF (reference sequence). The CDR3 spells CATSRQDRSSYNEQFF. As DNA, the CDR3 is TGTGCCACCAGCAGACAGGACAGGTCGTCCTACAATGAGCAGTTCTTC. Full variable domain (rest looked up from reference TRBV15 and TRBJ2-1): DAMVIQNPRYQVTQFGKPVTLSCSQTLNHNVMYWYQQKSSQAPKLLFHYYDKDFNNEADTPDNFQSRRPNTSFCFLDIRSPGLGDTAMYLCATSRQDRSSYNEQFFGPGTRLTVL.

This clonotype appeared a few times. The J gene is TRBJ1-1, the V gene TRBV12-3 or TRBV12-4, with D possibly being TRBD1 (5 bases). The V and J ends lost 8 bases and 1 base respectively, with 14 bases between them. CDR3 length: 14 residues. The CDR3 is CASGAGQTNTEAFF. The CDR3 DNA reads TGTGCCAGCGGGGCGGGTCAGACGAACACTGAAGCTTTCTTT.

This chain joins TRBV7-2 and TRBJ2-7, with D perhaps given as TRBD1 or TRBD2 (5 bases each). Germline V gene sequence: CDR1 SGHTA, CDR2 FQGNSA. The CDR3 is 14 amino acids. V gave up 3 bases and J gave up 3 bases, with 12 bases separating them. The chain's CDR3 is CASSFAGTIYEQYF. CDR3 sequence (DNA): TGTGCCAGCAGCTTCGCTGGGACCATCTACGAGCAGTACTTC.

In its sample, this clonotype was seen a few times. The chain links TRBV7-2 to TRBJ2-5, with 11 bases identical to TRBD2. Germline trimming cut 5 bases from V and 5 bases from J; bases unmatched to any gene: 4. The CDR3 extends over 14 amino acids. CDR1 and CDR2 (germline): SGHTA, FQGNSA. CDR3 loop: CASSLSGGAETQYF. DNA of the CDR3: TGTGCCAGCAGCCTTAGCGGGGGGGCGGAGACCCAGTACTTC.

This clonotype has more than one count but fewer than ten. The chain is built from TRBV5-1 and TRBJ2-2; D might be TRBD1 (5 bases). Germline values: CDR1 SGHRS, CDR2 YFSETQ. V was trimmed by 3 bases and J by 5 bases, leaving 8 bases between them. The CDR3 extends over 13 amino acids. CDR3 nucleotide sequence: TGCGCCAGCAGCTATCAGGGAACCGGGGAGCTGTTTTTT. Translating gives CASSYQGTGELFF.

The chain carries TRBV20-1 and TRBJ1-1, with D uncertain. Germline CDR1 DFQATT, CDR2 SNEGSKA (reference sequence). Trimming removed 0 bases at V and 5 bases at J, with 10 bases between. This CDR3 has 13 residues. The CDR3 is CSARDFRQTEAFF. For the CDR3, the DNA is TGCAGTGCTAGAGACTTTCGCCAGACTGAAGCTTTCTTT.

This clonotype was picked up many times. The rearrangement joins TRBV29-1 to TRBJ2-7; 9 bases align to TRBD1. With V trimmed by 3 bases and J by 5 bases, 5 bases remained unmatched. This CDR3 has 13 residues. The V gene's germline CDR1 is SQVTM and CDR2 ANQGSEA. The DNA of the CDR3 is TGCAGCGTTGAGACAGGGGGTGGCCACGAGCAGTACTTC. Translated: CSVETGGGHEQYF.

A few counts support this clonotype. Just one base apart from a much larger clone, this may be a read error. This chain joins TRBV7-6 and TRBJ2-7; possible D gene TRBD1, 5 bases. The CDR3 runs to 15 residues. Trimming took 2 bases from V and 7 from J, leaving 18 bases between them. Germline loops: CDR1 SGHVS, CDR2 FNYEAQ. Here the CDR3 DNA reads TGTGCCAGCAGCTTAAAGGGGCGCCAATCCGATGAGCAGTACTTC. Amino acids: CASSLKGRQSDEQYF.

The CDR3 is CASSYSSGRETQYF. The CDR3 DNA follows: TGTGCCAGCAGTTACTCTTCAGGGCGGGAGACCCAGTACTTC. The chain couples TRBV6-2 or TRBV6-3 to TRBJ2-5; TRBD1 is a possible D gene (5 bases). CDR1 MNHEY and CDR2 SVGEGT come from the germline V gene. The length of the CDR3 is 14 residues. The V and J ends lost 0 bases and 5 bases respectively, with 10 bases between them.

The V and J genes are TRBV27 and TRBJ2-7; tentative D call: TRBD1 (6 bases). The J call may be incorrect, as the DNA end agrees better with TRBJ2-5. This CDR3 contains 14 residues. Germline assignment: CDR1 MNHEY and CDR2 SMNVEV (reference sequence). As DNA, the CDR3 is TGTGCCAGCAGTTCTACAGGGTTTCCAGAGACCCAGTACTTC. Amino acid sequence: CASSSTGFPETQYF.

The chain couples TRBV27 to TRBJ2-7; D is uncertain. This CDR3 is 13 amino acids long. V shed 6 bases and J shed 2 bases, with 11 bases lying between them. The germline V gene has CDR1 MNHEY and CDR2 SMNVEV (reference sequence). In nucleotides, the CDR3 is TGTGCCAGCAGGACCGTCGGTGCCTACGAGCAGTACTTC. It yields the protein CASRTVGAYEQYF.

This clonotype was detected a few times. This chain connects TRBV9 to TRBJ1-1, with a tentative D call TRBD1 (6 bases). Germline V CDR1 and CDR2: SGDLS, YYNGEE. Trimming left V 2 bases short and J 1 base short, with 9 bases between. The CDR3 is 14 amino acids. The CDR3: CASSVGRGNTEAFF. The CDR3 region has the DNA TGTGCCAGCAGCGTTGGCAGGGGGAACACTGAAGCTTTCTTT.

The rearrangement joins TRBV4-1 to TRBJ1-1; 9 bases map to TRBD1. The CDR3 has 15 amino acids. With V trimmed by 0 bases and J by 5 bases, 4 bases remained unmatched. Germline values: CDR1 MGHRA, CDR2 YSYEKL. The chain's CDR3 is CASSQEQGARTEAFF. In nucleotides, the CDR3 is TGCGCCAGCAGCCAAGAACAGGGGGCAAGGACTGAAGCTTTCTTT.

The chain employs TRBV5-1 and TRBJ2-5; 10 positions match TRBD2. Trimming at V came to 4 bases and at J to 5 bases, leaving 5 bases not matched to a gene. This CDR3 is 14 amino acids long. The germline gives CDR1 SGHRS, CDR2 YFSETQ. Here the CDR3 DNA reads TGCGCCAGCAGCAAGGGACTAGCGCCGGAGACCCAGTACTTC. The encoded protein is CASSKGLAPETQYF. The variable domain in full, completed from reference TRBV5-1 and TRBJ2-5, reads KAGVTQTPRYLIKTRGQQVTLSCSPISGHRSVSWYQQTPGQGLQFLFEYFSETQRNKGNFPGRFSGRQFSNSRSEMNVSTLELGDSALYLCASSKGLAPETQYFGPGTRLLVL.

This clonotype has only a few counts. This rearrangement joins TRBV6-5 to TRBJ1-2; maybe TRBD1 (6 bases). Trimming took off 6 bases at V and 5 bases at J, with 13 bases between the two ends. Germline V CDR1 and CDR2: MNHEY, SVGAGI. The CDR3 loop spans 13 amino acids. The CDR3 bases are TGTGCCAGCAGGCCTACAGGGAGTTATGGCTACACCTTC. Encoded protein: CASRPTGSYGYTF.

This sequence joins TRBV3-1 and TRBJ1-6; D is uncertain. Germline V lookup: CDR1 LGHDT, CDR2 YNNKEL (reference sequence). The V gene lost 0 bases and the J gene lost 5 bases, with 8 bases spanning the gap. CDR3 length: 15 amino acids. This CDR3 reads CASSQEALNNSPLHF. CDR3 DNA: TGTGCCAGCAGCCAAGAGGCGCTTAATAATTCACCCCTCCACTTT.

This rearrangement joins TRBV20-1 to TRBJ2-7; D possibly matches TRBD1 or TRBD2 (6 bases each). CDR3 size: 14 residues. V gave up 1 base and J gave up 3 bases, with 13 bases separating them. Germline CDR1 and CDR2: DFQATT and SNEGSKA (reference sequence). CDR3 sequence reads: CSARAGGGHYEQYF. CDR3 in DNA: TGCAGTGCTAGAGCCGGTGGGGGGCACTACGAGCAGTACTTC.

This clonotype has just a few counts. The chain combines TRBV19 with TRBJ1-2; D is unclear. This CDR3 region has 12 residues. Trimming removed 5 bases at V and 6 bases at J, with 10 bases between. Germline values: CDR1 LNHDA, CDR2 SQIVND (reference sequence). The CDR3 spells CASSSRADGYTF. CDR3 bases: TGTGCCAGTAGTTCCCGGGCAGATGGCTACACCTTC.

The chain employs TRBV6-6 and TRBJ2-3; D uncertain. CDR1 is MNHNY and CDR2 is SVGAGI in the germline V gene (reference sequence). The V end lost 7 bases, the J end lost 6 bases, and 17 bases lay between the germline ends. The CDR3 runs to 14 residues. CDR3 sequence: CASKKARDLDTQYF. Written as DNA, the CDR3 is TGTGCCAGCAAAAAGGCCAGAGATCTGGATACGCAGTATTTT.

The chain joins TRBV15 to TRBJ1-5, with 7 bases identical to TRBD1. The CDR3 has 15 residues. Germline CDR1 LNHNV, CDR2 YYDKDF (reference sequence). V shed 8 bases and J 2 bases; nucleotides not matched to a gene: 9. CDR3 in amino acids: CATRTGALGNQPQHF. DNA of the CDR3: TGTGCCACCCGAACAGGGGCCCTAGGCAATCAGCCCCAGCATTTT.

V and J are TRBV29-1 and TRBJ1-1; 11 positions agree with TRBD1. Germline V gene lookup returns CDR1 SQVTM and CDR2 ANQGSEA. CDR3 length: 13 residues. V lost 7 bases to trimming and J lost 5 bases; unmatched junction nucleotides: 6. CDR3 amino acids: CSGGQGERTEAFF. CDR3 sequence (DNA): TGCAGCGGGGGACAGGGGGAGCGGACTGAAGCTTTCTTT.

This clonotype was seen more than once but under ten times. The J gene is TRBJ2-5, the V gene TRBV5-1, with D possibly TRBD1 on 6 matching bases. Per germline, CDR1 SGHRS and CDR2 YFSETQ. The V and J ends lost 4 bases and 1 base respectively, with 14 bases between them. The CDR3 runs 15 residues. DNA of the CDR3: TGCGCCAGCAGCCCTGGGGGCCCTCTCCAAGAGACCCAGTACTTC. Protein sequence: CASSPGGPLQETQYF. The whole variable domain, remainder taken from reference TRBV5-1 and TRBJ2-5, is KAGVTQTPRYLIKTRGQQVTLSCSPISGHRSVSWYQQTPGQGLQFLFEYFSETQRNKGNFPGRFSGRQFSNSRSEMNVSTLELGDSALYLCASSPGGPLQETQYFGPGTRLLVL.

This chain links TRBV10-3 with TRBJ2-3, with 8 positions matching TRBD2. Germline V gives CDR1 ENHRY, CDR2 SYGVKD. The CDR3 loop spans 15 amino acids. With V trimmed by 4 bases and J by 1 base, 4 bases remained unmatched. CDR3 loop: CAISGRREGTDTQYF. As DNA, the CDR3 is TGTGCCATCAGTGGGCGGCGGGAGGGCACAGATACGCAGTATTTT.

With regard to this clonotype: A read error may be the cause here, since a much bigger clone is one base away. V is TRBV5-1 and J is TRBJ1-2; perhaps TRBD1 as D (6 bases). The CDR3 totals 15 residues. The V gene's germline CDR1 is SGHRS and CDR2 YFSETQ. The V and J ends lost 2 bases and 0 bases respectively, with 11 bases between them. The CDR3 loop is CASSFATGANYGYTF. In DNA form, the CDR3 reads TGCGCCAGCAGCTTTGCGACAGGAGCTAACTATGGCTACACCTTC.

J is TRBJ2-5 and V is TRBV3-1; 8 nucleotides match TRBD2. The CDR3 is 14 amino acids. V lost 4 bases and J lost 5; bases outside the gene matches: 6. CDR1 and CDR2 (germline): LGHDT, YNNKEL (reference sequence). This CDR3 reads CASSLLADGETQYF. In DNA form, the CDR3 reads TGTGCCAGCAGCCTACTAGCGGATGGCGAGACCCAGTACTTC.

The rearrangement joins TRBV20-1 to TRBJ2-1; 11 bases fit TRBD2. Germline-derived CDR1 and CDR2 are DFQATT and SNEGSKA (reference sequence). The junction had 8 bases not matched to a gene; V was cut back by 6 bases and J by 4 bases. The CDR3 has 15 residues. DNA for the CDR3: TGCAGTGCCGTTAAACTAGCGGGGGATTACAATGAGCAGTTCTTC. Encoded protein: CSAVKLAGDYNEQFF.